The 19 T cell receptor beta chains given below trace back to one sample, sequenced in a study of lymphopenia after photon versus proton radiotherapy. Data came from immunoSEQ multiplex PCR; TCRdb stores just in-frame clones and leaves some out. Seen here are about 40,000 clones, around 83% observed once, and the top ten hold over 20%. Sequences were derived from peripheral blood, sampled from a patient treated with proton-based radiotherapy. The receptors stem from a woman between 65 and 79 years old with pancreatic cancer.

The chain's CDR3 is CASSPPGTGTPEQYF. As DNA, the CDR3 is TGTGCCAGCTCACCCCCCGGGACAGGGACACCCGAGCAGTACTTC. The rearrangement joins TRBV18 to TRBJ2-7; 9 bases map to TRBD1. The CDR3 sequence is 15 residues long. V lost 3 bases, J lost 6 bases, and 9 bases stayed unmatched. Germline values: CDR1 KGHSH, CDR2 LQKENI.

In its sample, this clone was seen a few times. This rearrangement joins TRBV28 to TRBJ1-1; D call uncertain. The CDR3 runs 13 residues. V was pared by 6 bases and J by 4 bases, with 12 bases between. The germline CDR1 and CDR2 sequences are MDHEN and SYDVKM. The CDR3 nucleotides are TGTGCCAGCAGCTTAATGGACCGCACTGAAGCTTTCTTT. Translation: CASSLMDRTEAFF.

The V call is TRBV18, the J call TRBJ2-7, with TRBD1 matching over 9 bases. The CDR3 contains 15 residues. Losses at the gene ends were 6 bases for V and 2 bases for J; bases not matched to a gene: 8. From germline, CDR1 is KGHSH and CDR2 LQKENI. The CDR3 DNA is TGTGCCAGCTCCCCCACCGGGACAGGGCCCTACGAGCAGTACTTC. This translates into CASSPTGTGPYEQYF.

In this sample, this clone turned up once. The chain recombines TRBV4-1 with TRBJ1-3; possible D gene TRBD1, 5 bases. Germline V gene lookup returns CDR1 MGHRA and CDR2 YSYEKL. Trimming took 4 bases from V and 0 from J, leaving 10 bases between them. This CDR3 is 15 amino acids long. The CDR3 region is CASSLMGDSGNTIYF. The CDR3 coding sequence is TGCGCCAGCAGCCTCATGGGGGACTCTGGAAACACCATATATTTT.

The chain employs TRBV10-3 and TRBJ2-3; D is unresolved. The CDR3 sequence is 15 residues long. V lost 0 bases to trimming and J lost 3 bases, with 10 bases between them. Germline V gene data show CDR1 as ENHRY and CDR2 as SYGVKD. The CDR3 spells CAISESNSKTDTQYF. The DNA of the CDR3 is TGTGCCATCAGTGAGTCAAATAGCAAAACAGATACGCAGTATTTT.

The rearrangement joins TRBV7-3 to TRBJ2-3; D assignment may be TRBD1 or TRBD2 (5 bases each). The CDR3 is made up of 15 amino acids. CDR1 and CDR2 (germline): SGHTA, FQGTGA. V lost 1 base and J lost 2, with 10 bases in between. The CDR3 is CASSLIGAPTDTQYF. The DNA for the CDR3 is TGTGCCAGCAGCTTAATCGGGGCCCCCACAGATACGCAGTATTTT. Filled out from reference TRBV7-3 and TRBJ2-3, the complete variable domain reads GAGVSQTPSNKVTEKGKYVELRCDPISGHTALYWYRQSLGQGPEFLIYFQGTGAADDSGLPNDRFFAVRPEGSVSTLKIQRTERGDSAVYLCASSLIGAPTDTQYFGPGTRLTVL.

The chain carries TRBV4-2 and TRBJ1-5; D call uncertain. V dropped 1 base and J dropped 2 bases, with 6 bases sitting between them. CDR1 is LGHNA and CDR2 is YNFKEQ in the germline V gene. The CDR3 covers 14 residues. This chain's CDR3 is CASSQVAGNQPQHF. DNA for the CDR3: TGTGCCAGCAGCCAAGTGGCCGGCAATCAGCCCCAGCATTTT.

V and J are TRBV5-4 and TRBJ2-3; 9 bases agree with TRBD2. Looked up from germline, CDR1 is SGHNT and CDR2 is YYREEE (reference sequence). Unmatched junction bases numbered 18, after V lost 10 bases and J lost 6 bases. This CDR3 contains 16 residues. Here the CDR3 reads CAPRGPAGGVGDTQYF. The CDR3 nucleotides are TGTGCCCCCAGAGGTCCAGCGGGAGGCGTAGGGGATACGCAGTATTTT.

By sample fraction, this clone is medium-sized. The chain combines TRBV28 with TRBJ2-7, with D possibly being TRBD1 (6 bases). Germline CDR1 and CDR2: MDHEN and SYDVKM. Trimming cost V 5 bases and J 7 bases, with 12 bases left between them. The CDR3 is made up of 12 amino acids. The CDR3, as DNA: TGTGCCAGCAGTCCCTGGGGGCAAGAGCAGTACTTC. Translation: CASSPWGQEQYF.

In nucleotides, the CDR3 is TGTGCCAGCAGCTTGCCGGGACAGGGGTATTATGGCTACACCTTC. Amino acid sequence: CASSLPGQGYYGYTF. The chain employs TRBV7-2 and TRBJ1-2; 10 bases match TRBD1. CDR3 length equals 15 residues. In germline, CDR1 is SGHTA, CDR2 FQGNSA. The J segment lost 5 bases and the V segment lost 3 bases, leaving 6 bases of the junction unmatched.

This clone was counted once. This rearrangement joins TRBV10-3 to TRBJ2-7; no firm D call. This CDR3 is built from 16 residues. V lost 10 bases, J lost 2 bases, and 24 bases lay in between. CDR1 is ENHRY and CDR2 is SYGVKD in the germline V gene. The CDR3 nucleotides are TGTGCCACGCAAGACCCTCTCGGTGGGCCCGCCTACGAGCAGTACTTC. Amino acid sequence: CATQDPLGGPAYEQYF.

As DNA, the CDR3 is TGTGCCAGTAGTAGTGGTCCGAACACCGGGGAGCTGTTTTTT. It yields the protein CASSSGPNTGELFF. The chain links TRBV19 to TRBJ2-2; D call uncertain. This CDR3 is 14 amino acids long. CDR1 and CDR2 from the germline V gene are LNHDA and SQIVND (reference sequence). Trimming pared 4 bases from V and 0 bases from J, leaving 6 bases between.

The chain is built from TRBV30 and TRBJ1-5; D ambiguous. Germline values: CDR1 GTSNPN, CDR2 SVGIG (reference sequence). The CDR3 sequence is 14 residues long. The V gene lost 3 bases and the J gene lost 0 bases, with 9 bases spanning the gap. The chain's CDR3 is CAWSNMNSNQPQHF. The CDR3 nucleotides read TGTGCCTGGAGCAATATGAATAGCAATCAGCCCCAGCATTTT.

The chain links TRBV4-3 to TRBJ2-1, with TRBD2 as a possible D gene (6 bases). Germline CDR1 and CDR2: LGHNA and YSLEER. The length of the CDR3 is 15 residues. Trimming shortened V by 0 bases and J by 5 bases, and 11 bases separated the two germline ends. The DNA of the CDR3 is TGCGCCAGCAGCCAAGATTTTAGCGGCCACAATGAGCAGTTCTTC. It yields the protein CASSQDFSGHNEQFF.

The chain employs TRBV19 and TRBJ2-7; 9 bases agree with TRBD1. Per germline, CDR1 LNHDA and CDR2 SQIVND (reference sequence). V lost 5 bases, J lost 2 bases, and 4 bases stayed unmatched. CDR3 length: 14 residues. CDR3 in DNA: TGTGCCAGTAGTCCCGGGACAGGGACCTACGAGCAGTACTTC. This translates into CASSPGTGTYEQYF.

J is TRBJ1-3 and V is TRBV28, with no clear D. Deletions cut 5 bases from V and 0 bases from J, with 11 bases between. This CDR3 has 15 residues. CDR1 and CDR2 from the germline V gene are MDHEN and SYDVKM. The CDR3 here is CASSREMSSGNTIYF. The CDR3, as DNA: TGTGCCAGCAGTAGAGAGATGAGCTCTGGAAACACCATATATTTT.

The chain is built from TRBV5-8 and TRBJ2-1, with 12 bases lining up with TRBD2. Germline V gives CDR1 SGHTS, CDR2 YDEGEE. The CDR3 extends over 15 amino acids. The junction had 7 bases not matched to a gene; V was cut back by 4 bases and J by 8 bases. CDR3 residues: CASSKTSGRGHEQFF. The DNA for the CDR3 is TGTGCCAGCAGCAAGACTAGCGGGAGAGGGCATGAGCAGTTCTTC.

The chain recombines TRBV4-2 with TRBJ2-3, with 9 bases lining up with TRBD2. This CDR3 contains 16 residues. Germline CDR1 is LGHNA and CDR2 is YNFKEQ. The trim removed 0 bases at V and 6 bases at J, leaving 7 bases unmatched. The CDR3 bases are TGTGCCAGCAGCCAAGATCGACTAGCGGCGAGGGATACGCAGTATTTT. Protein: CASSQDRLAARDTQYF.

In nucleotides, the CDR3 is TGTGCCAGCAGCTTAGGGACAGGGGTTCGGAATGAAAAACTGTTTTTT. This sequence encodes CASSLGTGVRNEKLFF. The chain recombines TRBV7-9 with TRBJ1-4; 9 nucleotides match TRBD1. V lost 1 base and J lost 5; bases outside the gene matches: 5. Germline-derived CDR1 and CDR2 are SEHNR and FQNEAQ (reference sequence). The CDR3 runs to 16 residues. Variable domain in full (rest from reference TRBV7-9 and TRBJ1-4): DTGVSQNPRHKITKRGQNVTFRCDPISEHNRLYWYRQTLGQGPEFLTYFQNEAQLEKSRLLSDRFSAERPKGSFSTLEIQRTEQGDSAMYLCASSLGTGVRNEKLFFGSGTQLSVL.